These 21 T cell receptor beta chains came from one sample sequenced in a study of blood T cell repertoires in COVID-19. Sequenced by immunoSEQ multiplex PCR; TCRdb stores in-frame clones only, minus some. The sample lists fewer than 85,000 clones; more than 75% were seen once. Sequenced input: peripheral blood. These receptors were obtained from a human donor in a cohort sampled during active COVID-19.

The chain uses TRBV5-1 and TRBJ1-2, with 9 nucleotides matching TRBD1. The CDR3 length is 18 residues. J was trimmed by 2 bases and V by 0 bases; bases with no gene match: 11. Per germline, CDR1 SGHRS and CDR2 YFSETQ. CDR3 sequence reads: CASSLEPDPGTGNYGYTF. As DNA, the CDR3 is TGCGCCAGCAGCTTGGAACCCGATCCCGGGACAGGGAACTATGGCTACACCTTC.

The chain uses TRBV2 and TRBJ2-6, with 10 positions matching TRBD1. Germline V lookup: CDR1 SNHLY, CDR2 FYNNEI. The CDR3 length is 20 residues. With 10 bases clipped from V and 0 bases from J, the junction kept 18 bases outside the gene matches. CDR3 bases: TGTGCCACGGTACGAGTTGGACAGGGGGACCAAAGCTCTGGGGCCAACGTCCTGACTTTC. It translates to CATVRVGQGDQSSGANVLTF. Variable domain in full (rest from reference TRBV2 and TRBJ2-6): EPEVTQTPSHQVTQMGQEVILRCVPISNHLYFYWYRQILGQKVEFLVSFYNNEISEKSEIFDDQFSVERPDGSNFTLKIRSTKLEDSAMYFCATVRVGQGDQSSGANVLTFGAGSRLTVL.

This clone is medium-sized. The V call is TRBV15, the J call TRBJ1-2; D is uncertain. Trimming cost V 0 bases and J 5 bases, with 13 bases left between them. The CDR3 is made up of 15 amino acids. From germline, CDR1 is LNHNV and CDR2 YYDKDF (reference sequence). CDR3 loop: CATSRDPGSIYGYTF. In DNA, the CDR3 is TGTGCCACCAGCAGAGATCCAGGATCCATTTATGGCTACACCTTC.

The V and J genes are TRBV5-1 and TRBJ2-7; 7 bases line up with TRBD1. With V trimmed by 4 bases and J by 4 bases, 8 bases remained unmatched. Looked up from germline, CDR1 is SGHRS and CDR2 is YFSETQ. The CDR3 length is 14 residues. The CDR3 nucleotides read TGCGCCAGCAGCCCCGGACAGGACCCATACGAGCAGTACTTC. This gives the protein CASSPGQDPYEQYF.

The chain has TRBV6-5 and TRBJ2-7, with TRBD1 matching over 9 bases. The V gene end was trimmed by 11 bases and the J gene end by 6 bases; junction bases not matched to a gene: 11. The CDR3 is 13 amino acids. Germline CDR1 reads MNHEY; CDR2 reads SVGAGI. The CDR3 protein is CASTRDRAGEQYF. The CDR3 coding sequence is TGTGCCTCAACCCGGGACAGGGCTGGCGAGCAGTACTTC.

The genes are TRBV2 and TRBJ2-3, with 15 bases matching TRBD2. J was trimmed by 10 bases and V by 7 bases; bases with no gene match: 9. Germline CDR1 and CDR2: SNHLY and FYNNEI. The CDR3 is 15 amino acids. The CDR3 DNA is TGTGCCAGCAAAGGACTAGCGGGGGGGCAGGGATCGCAGTATTTT. Its translation is CASKGLAGGQGSQYF. The whole variable domain, filled in from reference TRBV2 and TRBJ2-3, reads EPEVTQTPSHQVTQMGQEVILRCVPISNHLYFYWYRQILGQKVEFLVSFYNNEISEKSEIFDDQFSVERPDGSNFTLKIRSTKLEDSAMYFCASKGLAGGQGSQYFGPGTRLTVL.

This chain joins TRBV6-5 and TRBJ1-1; TRBD1 might be the D (6 bases). V was pared by 2 bases and J by 6 bases, with 10 bases between. The CDR3 is 13 amino acids. Germline CDR1 is MNHEY and CDR2 is SVGAGI. CDR3 amino acids: CASSYRRGAEAFF. The CDR3, as DNA: TGTGCCAGCAGTTACCGCAGGGGTGCTGAAGCTTTCTTT.

The J gene is TRBJ2-7, the V gene TRBV7-9, with D possibly matching TRBD1 (6 bases). V shed 5 bases and J shed 1 base, with 18 bases lying between them. This CDR3 spans 16 amino acids. Germline loops: CDR1 SEHNR, CDR2 FQNEAQ (reference sequence). CDR3 coding DNA: TGTGCCAGCAGCAGCAGTGGGGGCCGGGCGTCCTACGAGCAGTACTTC. Encoded protein: CASSSSGGRASYEQYF. Full variable domain (outside the CDR3, taken from reference TRBV7-9 and TRBJ2-7): DTGVSQNPRHKITKRGQNVTFRCDPISEHNRLYWYRQTLGQGPEFLTYFQNEAQLEKSRLLSDRFSAERPKGSFSTLEIQRTEQGDSAMYLCASSSSGGRASYEQYFGPGTRLTVT.

V usage is TRBV12-5 and J usage is TRBJ2-5, with 12 bases lining up with TRBD2. Trimming removed 5 bases from V and 2 bases from J; junction bases left unmatched: 6. CDR1 is LGHNT and CDR2 is FRNRAP in the germline V gene. This CDR3 contains 16 residues. In DNA form, the CDR3 reads TGTGCTAGTGGTCTGGGACTAGCGGGTGCTCAAGAGACCCAGTACTTC. Its protein product is CASGLGLAGAQETQYF.

This chain uses TRBV28 with TRBJ1-6, with D perhaps matching TRBD1 (6 bases). The CDR3 is 16 residues long. Trimming left V 5 bases short and J 5 bases short, with 16 bases between. Germline CDR1 reads MDHEN; CDR2 reads SYDVKM. CDR3 in DNA: TGTGCCAGCAGTCCCCCCCCGTACAGGGATAATTCACCCCTCCACTTT. The encoded protein is CASSPPPYRDNSPLHF.

CDR3 in amino acids: CASSSTSGGAVETQYF. The CDR3, as DNA: TGTGCCAGCAGCTCCACTAGCGGGGGGGCCGTAGAGACCCAGTACTTC. The chain uses TRBV7-8 and TRBJ2-5; 13 positions match TRBD2. Trimming removed 4 bases from V and 4 bases from J; junction bases left unmatched: 6. The CDR3 loop spans 16 amino acids. Germline CDR1 reads SGHVS; CDR2 reads FQNEAQ.

This sequence joins TRBV6-6 and TRBJ1-3, with D possibly matching TRBD1 (5 bases). Looked up from germline, CDR1 is MNHNY and CDR2 is SVGAGI (reference sequence). V was shortened by 6 bases and J by 0 bases, with 12 bases between the two germline ends. This CDR3 is built from 15 residues. CDR3 protein: CASRGQPSSGNTIYF. In DNA form, the CDR3 reads TGTGCCAGCAGGGGGCAGCCGAGCTCTGGAAACACCATATATTTT.

For the CDR3, the DNA is TGCGCCAGGGGGGGGACGGATGAAAAACTGTTTTTT. Its translation is CARGGTDEKLFF. The rearrangement joins TRBV10-1 to TRBJ1-4; the D gene is possibly TRBD1 (5 bases). Trimming cost V 9 bases and J 6 bases, with 11 bases left between them. The length of the CDR3 is 12 residues. Germline assignment: CDR1 WNHNN and CDR2 SYGVQD (reference sequence).

This chain uses TRBV7-2 with TRBJ2-3; D may be TRBD2 (5 bases). Germline V gene sequence: CDR1 SGHTA, CDR2 FQGNSA. V lost 4 bases, J lost 2 bases, and 16 bases lay in between. This CDR3 region has 16 residues. The CDR3 loop is CASSSARVRDTDTQYF. The CDR3 coding sequence is TGTGCCAGCAGCTCCGCGAGGGTTAGGGACACAGATACGCAGTATTTT.

This sequence joins TRBV12-3 or TRBV12-4 and TRBJ2-5; D call uncertain. V was pared by 1 base and J by 3 bases, with 6 bases between. The CDR3 length is 13 residues. The CDR3 nucleotides read TGTGCCAGCAGTTTAGTCCAAAAAGAGACCCAGTACTTC. Translation: CASSLVQKETQYF.

The chain has TRBV12-3 or TRBV12-4 and TRBJ2-3; D call uncertain. This CDR3 spans 13 amino acids. V dropped 6 bases and J dropped 4 bases, with 11 bases sitting between them. DNA of the CDR3: TGTGCCAGCAGGGCTTCTTCCGCAGATACGCAGTATTTT. This sequence encodes CASRASSADTQYF.

The CDR3 spells CASSERSGGGALGANVLTF. CDR3 DNA sequence: TGTGCCAGCAGTGAGCGTTCGGGAGGGGGGGCCTTAGGGGCCAACGTCCTGACTTTC. The chain employs TRBV6-1 and TRBJ2-6, with 8 bases matching TRBD2. Per the germline V gene, CDR1 is MNHNS and CDR2 is SASEGT. There are 19 residues in the CDR3. V dropped 3 bases and J dropped 4; count of bases not matched to a gene: 14.

This clone was seen a few times. V gene TRBV10-1 combines with J gene TRBJ1-5, with TRBD1 matching 9 bases. The V and J ends lost 4 bases and 7 bases, in that order; junction bases with no gene match: 8. Germline V gives CDR1 WNHNN, CDR2 SYGVQD (reference sequence). This CDR3 is 15 amino acids long. The CDR3 coding sequence is TGCGCCAGCAGTGCCGGGACAGGGTGCGACCAGCCCCAGCATTTT. Translated: CASSAGTGCDQPQHF.

This chain links TRBV12-3 or TRBV12-4 with TRBJ2-5, with TRBD1 as a possible D gene (5 bases). Trimming took off 5 bases at V and 0 bases at J, with 7 bases between the two ends. The CDR3 spans 13 residues. CDR3 amino acids: CASSKGYQETQYF. CDR3 bases: TGTGCCAGCAGTAAGGGGTACCAAGAGACCCAGTACTTC.

The chain combines TRBV19 with TRBJ1-5, with D possibly matching TRBD1 (6 bases). Germline lookup yields CDR1 LNHDA and CDR2 SQIVND (reference sequence). This CDR3 spans 12 amino acids. The V and J ends lost 5 bases and 5 bases respectively, with 7 bases between them. In nucleotides, the CDR3 is TGTGCCAGTAGTGGACAGTATCAGCCCCAGCATTTT. Residues: CASSGQYQPQHF.

The chain employs TRBV29-1 and TRBJ2-7; D perhaps matches TRBD1 (7 bases). In germline, CDR1 is SQVTM, CDR2 ANQGSEA. Trimming cost V 6 bases and J 2 bases, with 20 bases left between them. The CDR3 has 15 residues. The CDR3: CSVDSPRGVTYEQYF. The CDR3 DNA sequence: TGCAGCGTCGATTCCCCCAGGGGGGTTACCTACGAGCAGTACTTC.